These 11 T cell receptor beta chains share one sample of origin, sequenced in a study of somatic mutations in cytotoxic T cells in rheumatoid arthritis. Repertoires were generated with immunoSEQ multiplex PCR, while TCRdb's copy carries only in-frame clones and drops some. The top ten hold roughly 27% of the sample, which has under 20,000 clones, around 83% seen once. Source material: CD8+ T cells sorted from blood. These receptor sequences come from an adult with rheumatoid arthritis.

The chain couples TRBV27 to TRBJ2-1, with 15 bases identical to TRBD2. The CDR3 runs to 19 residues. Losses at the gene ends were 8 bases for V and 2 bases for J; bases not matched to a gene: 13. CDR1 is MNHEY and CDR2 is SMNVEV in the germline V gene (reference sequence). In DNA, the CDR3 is TGTGCCAGCGCCTTGGGACCGGGACTAGCGGGAGGAACCTACAATGAGCAGTTCTTC. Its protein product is CASALGPGLAGGTYNEQFF.

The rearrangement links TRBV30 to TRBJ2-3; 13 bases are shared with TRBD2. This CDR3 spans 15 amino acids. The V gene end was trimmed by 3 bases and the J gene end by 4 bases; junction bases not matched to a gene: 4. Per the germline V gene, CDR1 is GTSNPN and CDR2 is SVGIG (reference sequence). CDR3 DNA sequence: TGTGCCTGGAGCGCCGGGACTAGCGGGGCAGATACGCAGTATTTT. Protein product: CAWSAGTSGADTQYF.

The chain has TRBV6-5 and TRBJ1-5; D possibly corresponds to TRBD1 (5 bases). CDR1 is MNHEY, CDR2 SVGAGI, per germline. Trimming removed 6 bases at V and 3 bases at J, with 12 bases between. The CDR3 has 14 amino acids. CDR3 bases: TGTGCCAGCAGCGGGGGAGGGACCAATCAGCCCCAGCATTTT. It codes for CASSGGGTNQPQHF.

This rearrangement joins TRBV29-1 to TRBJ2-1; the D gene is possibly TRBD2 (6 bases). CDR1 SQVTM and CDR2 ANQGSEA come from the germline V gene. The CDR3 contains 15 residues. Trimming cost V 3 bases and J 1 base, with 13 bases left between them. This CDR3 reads CSVDIGLASYNEQFF. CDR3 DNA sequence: TGCAGCGTTGATATTGGGCTAGCGTCCTACAATGAGCAGTTCTTC.

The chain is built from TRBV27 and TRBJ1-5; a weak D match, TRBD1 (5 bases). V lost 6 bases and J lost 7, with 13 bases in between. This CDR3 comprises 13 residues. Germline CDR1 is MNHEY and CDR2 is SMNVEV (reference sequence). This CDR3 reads CASRLQGPQPQHF. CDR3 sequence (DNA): TGTGCCAGCAGGTTGCAGGGACCCCAGCCCCAGCATTTT.

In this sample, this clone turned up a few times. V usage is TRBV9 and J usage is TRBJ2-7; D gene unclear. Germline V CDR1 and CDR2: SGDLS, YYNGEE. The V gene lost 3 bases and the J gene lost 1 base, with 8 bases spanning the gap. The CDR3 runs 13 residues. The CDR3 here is CASSGRLSYEQYF. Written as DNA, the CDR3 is TGTGCCAGCAGCGGGCGCCTTTCCTACGAGCAGTACTTC.

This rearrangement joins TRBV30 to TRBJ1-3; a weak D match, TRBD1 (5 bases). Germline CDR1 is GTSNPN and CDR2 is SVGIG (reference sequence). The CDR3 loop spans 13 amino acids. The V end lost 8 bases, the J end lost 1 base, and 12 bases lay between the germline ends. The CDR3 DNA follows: TGTGCCGGAGAGGGGTATTCTGGAAACACCATATATTTT. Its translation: CAGEGYSGNTIYF.

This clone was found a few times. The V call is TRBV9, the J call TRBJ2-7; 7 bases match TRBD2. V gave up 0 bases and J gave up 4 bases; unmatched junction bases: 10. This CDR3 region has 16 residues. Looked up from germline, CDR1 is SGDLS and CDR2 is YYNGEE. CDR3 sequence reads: CASSVEVASGLYEQYF. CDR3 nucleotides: TGTGCCAGCAGCGTAGAGGTGGCTAGCGGATTGTACGAGCAGTACTTC.

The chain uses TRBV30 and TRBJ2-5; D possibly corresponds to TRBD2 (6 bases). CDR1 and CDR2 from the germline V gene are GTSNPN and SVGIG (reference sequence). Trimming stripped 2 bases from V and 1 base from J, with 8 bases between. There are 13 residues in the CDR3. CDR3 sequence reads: CAWSPGLQETQYF. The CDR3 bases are TGTGCCTGGAGTCCGGGACTCCAAGAGACCCAGTACTTC.

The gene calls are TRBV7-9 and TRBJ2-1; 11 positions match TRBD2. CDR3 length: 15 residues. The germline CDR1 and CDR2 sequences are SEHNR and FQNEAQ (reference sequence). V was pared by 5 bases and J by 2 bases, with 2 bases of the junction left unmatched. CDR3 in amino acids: CASSPTSGAYNEQFF. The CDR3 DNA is TGTGCCAGCAGCCCGACTAGCGGGGCCTACAATGAGCAGTTCTTC.

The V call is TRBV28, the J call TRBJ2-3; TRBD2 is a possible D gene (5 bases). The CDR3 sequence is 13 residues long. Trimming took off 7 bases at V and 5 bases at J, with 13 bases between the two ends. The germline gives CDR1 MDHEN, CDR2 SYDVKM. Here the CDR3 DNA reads TGTGCCAGCACCGGGATTTTCATAGATACGCAGTATTTT. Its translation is CASTGIFIDTQYF.